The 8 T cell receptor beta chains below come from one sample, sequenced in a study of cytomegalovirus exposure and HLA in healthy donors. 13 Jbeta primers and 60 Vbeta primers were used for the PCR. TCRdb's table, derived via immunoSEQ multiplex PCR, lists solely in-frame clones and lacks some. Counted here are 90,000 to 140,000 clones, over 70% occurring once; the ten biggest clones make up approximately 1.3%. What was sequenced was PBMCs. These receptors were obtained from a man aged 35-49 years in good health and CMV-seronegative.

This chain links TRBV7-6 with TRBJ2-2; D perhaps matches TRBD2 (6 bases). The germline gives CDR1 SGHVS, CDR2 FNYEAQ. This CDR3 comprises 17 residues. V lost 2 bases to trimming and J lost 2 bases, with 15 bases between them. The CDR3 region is CASSLPGTPINTGELFF. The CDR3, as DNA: TGTGCCAGCAGCTTACCCGGGACTCCGATAAACACCGGGGAGCTGTTTTTT. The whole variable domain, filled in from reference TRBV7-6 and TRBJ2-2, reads GAGVSQSPRYKVTKRGQDVALRCDPISGHVSLYWYRQALGQGPEFLTYFNYEAQQDKSGLPNDRFSAERPEGSISTLTIQRTEQRDSAMYRCASSLPGTPINTGELFFGEGSRLTVL.

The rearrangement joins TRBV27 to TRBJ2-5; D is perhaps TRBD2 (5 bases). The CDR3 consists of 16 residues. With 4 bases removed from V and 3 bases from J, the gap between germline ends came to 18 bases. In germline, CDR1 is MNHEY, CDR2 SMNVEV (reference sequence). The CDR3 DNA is TGTGCCAGCAGTTCCCGGGCGGGCCAAAATGAAGAGACCCAGTACTTC. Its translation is CASSSRAGQNEETQYF.

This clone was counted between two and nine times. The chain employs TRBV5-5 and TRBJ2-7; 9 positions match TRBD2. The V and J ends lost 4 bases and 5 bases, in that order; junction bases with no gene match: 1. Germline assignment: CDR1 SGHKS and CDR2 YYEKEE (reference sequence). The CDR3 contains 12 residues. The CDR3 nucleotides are TGTGCCAGCAGCCTAGCGGGGCACGAGCAGTACTTC. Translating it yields CASSLAGHEQYF.

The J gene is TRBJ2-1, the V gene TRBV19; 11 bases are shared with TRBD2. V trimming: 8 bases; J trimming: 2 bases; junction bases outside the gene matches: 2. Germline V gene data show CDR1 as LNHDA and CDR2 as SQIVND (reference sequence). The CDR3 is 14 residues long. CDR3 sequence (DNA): TGTGCCAGTGGTAGCGGGGGGGCCTACAATGAGCAGTTCTTC. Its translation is CASGSGGAYNEQFF.

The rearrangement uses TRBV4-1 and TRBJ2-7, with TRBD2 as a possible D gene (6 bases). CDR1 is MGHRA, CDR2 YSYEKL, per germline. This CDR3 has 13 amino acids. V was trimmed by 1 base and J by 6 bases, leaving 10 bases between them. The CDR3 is CASSQVFGSEQYF. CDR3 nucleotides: TGCGCCAGCAGCCAAGTATTCGGGAGCGAGCAGTACTTC.

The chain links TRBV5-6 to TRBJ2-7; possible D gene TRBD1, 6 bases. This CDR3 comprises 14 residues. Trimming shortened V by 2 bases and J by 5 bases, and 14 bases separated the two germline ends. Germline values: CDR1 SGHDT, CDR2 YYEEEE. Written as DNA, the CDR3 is TGTGCCAGCAGCTTTTGGCAGGGGTTGCACGAGCAGTACTTC. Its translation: CASSFWQGLHEQYF.

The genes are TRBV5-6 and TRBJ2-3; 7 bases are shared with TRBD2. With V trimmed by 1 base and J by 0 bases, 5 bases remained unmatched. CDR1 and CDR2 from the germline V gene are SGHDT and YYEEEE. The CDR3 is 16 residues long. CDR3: CASSLRGLTSTDTQYF. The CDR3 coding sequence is TGTGCCAGCAGCTTGAGGGGACTAACTAGCACAGATACGCAGTATTTT. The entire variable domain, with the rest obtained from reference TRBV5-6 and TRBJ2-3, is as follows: DAGVTQSPTHLIKTRGQQVTLRCSPKSGHDTVSWYQQALGQGPQFIFQYYEEEERQRGNFPDRFSGHQFPNYSSELNVNALLLGDSALYLCASSLRGLTSTDTQYFGPGTRLTVL.

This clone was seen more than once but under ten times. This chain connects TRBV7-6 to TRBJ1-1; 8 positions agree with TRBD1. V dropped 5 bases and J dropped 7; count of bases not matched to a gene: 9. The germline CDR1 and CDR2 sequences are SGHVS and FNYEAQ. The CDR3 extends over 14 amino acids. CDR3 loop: CASSLTGAMVEAFF. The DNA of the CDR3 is TGTGCCAGCAGCCTGACAGGGGCGATGGTTGAAGCTTTCTTT.